Shown below are 26 T cell receptor beta chains from a single sample sequenced in a study of post-analysis software for immune sequencing data (dated by TCRdb to the mid-2010s). Results the study describes overall, beyond this receptor: Patients showed significantly higher frequencies than controls for a handful of TRBV segments, among them TRBV5-6, TRBV5-1 and TRBV20-1.

These receptors have no known antigen. Libraries came from PCR. The run used an Illumina HiSeq 2500. To reduce PCR and sequencing biases, unique molecular identifiers were incorporated into the TCR beta cDNA libraries. The raw public reads went through TCRdb reprocessing: fastp at Q25, MiXCR clone calling, in-frame beta chains kept. CDR3 protein sequences are deduplicated, and each keeps its most common genes and DNA. Across this sample there are approximately 630,000 distinct CDR3 sequences, with 59% seen only once. About 10% of the sample belongs to the ten largest clones. What was sequenced was blood. The receptors originated from a girl aged 2-15 years with multiple sclerosis.

This clonotype came up a few times. V usage is TRBV10-3 and J usage is TRBJ2-1; no firm D call. Germline lookup yields CDR1 ENHRY and CDR2 SYGVKD. This CDR3 spans 12 amino acids. Trimming left V 2 bases short and J 5 bases short, with 4 bases between. CDR3 sequence: CAISEGNNEQFF. The CDR3 coding sequence is TGTGCCATCAGTGAGGGGAACAATGAGCAGTTCTTC.

This clonotype was seen more than once but under ten times. This chain links TRBV27 with TRBJ2-1; D is perhaps TRBD1 (6 bases). This CDR3 spans 13 amino acids. Trimming left V 2 bases short and J 7 bases short, with 9 bases between. CDR1 MNHEY and CDR2 SMNVEV come from the germline V gene (reference sequence). The CDR3, as DNA: TGTGCCAGCAGTTTAACAGGGCGGAATGAGCAGTTCTTC. It codes for CASSLTGRNEQFF.

About this clonotype itself: Sequence at one end of the junction differs from germline and may be a read error. The gene calls are TRBV20-1 and TRBJ1-2, with a weak D call TRBD1 (5 bases). The CDR3 is made up of 12 amino acids. Per germline, CDR1 DFQATT and CDR2 SNEGSKA (reference sequence). The CDR3 bases are TGCAGTGCTAGAGCGGGGGTGGGTGGCTGCACCTTC. It translates to CSARAGVGGCTF.

This clonotype was recorded a few times. V usage is TRBV19 and J usage is TRBJ2-1, with unresolved D. CDR1 and CDR2 from the germline V gene are LNHDA and SQIVND (reference sequence). V was pared by 3 bases and J by 7 bases, with 4 bases between. This CDR3 has 11 amino acids. Here the CDR3 reads CASSMGNEQFF. Here the CDR3 DNA reads TGTGCCAGTAGTATGGGTAATGAGCAGTTCTTC.

This chain links TRBV7-3 with TRBJ2-1; D is undetermined. Looked up from germline, CDR1 is SGHTA and CDR2 is FQGTGA. Trimming took off 5 bases at V and 0 bases at J, with 14 bases between the two ends. The CDR3 length is 16 residues. CDR3 bases: TGTGCCAGCAGCCCACTTGGCCTCCGCTCCTACAATGAGCAGTTCTTC. It is translated as CASSPLGLRSYNEQFF.

The chain combines TRBV12-3 or TRBV12-4 with TRBJ2-5, with D perhaps matching TRBD2 (6 bases). Trimming shortened V by 3 bases and J by 4 bases, and 15 bases separated the two germline ends. The CDR3 covers 15 residues. DNA of the CDR3: TGTGCCAGCAGTTTCCGGGACTTAGCGCGAGAGACCCAGTACTTC. Residues: CASSFRDLARETQYF.

The chain joins TRBV12-3 or TRBV12-4 to TRBJ1-5, with D hard to call. The CDR3 length is 16 residues. V lost 2 bases and J 6 bases, leaving 17 bases between the germline ends. The CDR3 is CASSLRQLGKLQPQHF. For the CDR3, the DNA is TGTGCCAGCAGTTTAAGGCAGCTCGGTAAGCTTCAGCCCCAGCATTTT.

This sequence joins TRBV29-1 and TRBJ2-4; tentatively, D is TRBD1 or TRBD2 (5 bases each). There are 13 residues in the CDR3. V lost 7 bases, J lost 0 bases, and 10 bases lay in between. CDR1 SQVTM and CDR2 ANQGSEA come from the germline V gene. The CDR3 nucleotides read TGCAGCGCTGGGGGATTAGCCAAAAACATTCAGTACTTC. Translated, it gives CSAGGLAKNIQYF.

This clonotype was detected only a few times. The CDR3 is CASSPPGSVYGYTF. The CDR3 bases are TGTGCCAGCAGTCCCCCGGGCTCCGTCTATGGCTACACCTTC. The V and J genes are TRBV6-5 and TRBJ1-2; D gene uncertain. Germline values: CDR1 MNHEY, CDR2 SVGAGI. The CDR3 loop spans 14 amino acids. The V and J ends lost 5 bases and 4 bases respectively, with 14 bases between them.

This clonotype was seen only a few times. The V call is TRBV21-1, the J call TRBJ2-7; the table gives TRBD1 as D, unverified against the DNA. TRBV21-1 is a recognized pseudogene. The CDR3 totals 16 residues. The CDR3 protein is CASSFEDRGISYEQYF. In DNA, the CDR3 is TGTGCCAGCAGCTTTGAGGACAGGGGGATCTCCTACGAGCAGTACTTC.

V is TRBV7-2 and J is TRBJ2-7; the D is unclear. The J call is doubtful: the DNA matches TRBJ2-5 better. The germline CDR1 and CDR2 sequences are SGHTA and FQGNSA. The CDR3 extends over 14 amino acids. The CDR3 loop is CASSFKAPPKTQYF. Here the CDR3 DNA reads TGTGCCAGCAGCTTTAAAGCGCCACCGAAGACCCAGTACTTC.

The rearrangement links TRBV20-1 to TRBJ2-1, with 8 bases identical to TRBD2. Per the germline V gene, CDR1 is DFQATT and CDR2 is SNEGSKA (reference sequence). Trimming took 1 base from V and 8 from J; bases not matched to a gene: 7. There are 14 residues in the CDR3. The CDR3 protein is CSARGSGSLYEQFF. The CDR3 DNA is TGCAGTGCTAGAGGCAGCGGGAGTCTGTATGAGCAGTTCTTC.

The chain recombines TRBV15 with TRBJ2-3, with D unclear. The CDR3 contains 13 residues. Germline V gene data show CDR1 as LNHNV and CDR2 as YYDKDF (reference sequence). The V gene lost 1 base and the J gene lost 5 bases, with 7 bases spanning the gap. The CDR3 sequence: CATSRADIDTQYF. The DNA for the CDR3 is TGTGCCACCAGCAGAGCCGATATAGATACGCAGTATTTT.

This clonotype occurred a few times. The chain has TRBV5-1 and TRBJ1-1; 8 bases are shared with TRBD1. CDR3 length: 14 amino acids. CDR1 and CDR2 (germline): SGHRS, YFSETQ. V shed 4 bases and J 1 base; nucleotides not matched to a gene: 3. The CDR3 reads CASSVGTGNTEAFF. CDR3 coding DNA: TGCGCCAGCAGCGTTGGGACAGGGAACACTGAAGCTTTCTTT.

This chain uses TRBV10-2 with TRBJ1-5; D gene ambiguous. The germline V and J ends were trimmed by 3 bases and 7 bases, with 19 bases remaining between them. This CDR3 is 16 amino acids long. Germline values: CDR1 WSHSY, CDR2 SAAADI. CDR3 amino acids: CASSEGPGVVGQPQHF. The CDR3 bases are TGCGCCAGCAGTGAAGGGCCCGGGGTTGTGGGACAGCCCCAGCATTTT.

The CDR3 reads CASSLDPQVDEQYF. CDR3 DNA: TGTGCCAGCAGCTTGGACCCACAGGTAGACGAGCAGTACTTC. The rearrangement links TRBV5-5 to TRBJ2-7; weak D call: TRBD1 (5 bases). The CDR3 consists of 14 residues. V lost 0 bases and J lost 5, with 12 bases in between. The germline gives CDR1 SGHKS, CDR2 YYEKEE (reference sequence).

The genes are TRBV9 and TRBJ2-2, with D unresolved. V was clipped by 0 bases and J by 5 bases, with 8 bases between them. This CDR3 is built from 14 residues. Germline V gives CDR1 SGDLS, CDR2 YYNGEE. The chain's CDR3 is CASSVGWLTGELFF. The CDR3 nucleotides are TGTGCCAGCAGCGTAGGTTGGTTGACCGGGGAGCTGTTTTTT.

This sequence joins TRBV30 and TRBJ2-7; 7 bases are a match to TRBD2. CDR3 size: 14 residues. V was pared by 2 bases and J by 7 bases, with 11 bases of the junction left unmatched. Germline-derived CDR1 and CDR2 are GTSNPN and SVGIG (reference sequence). This chain's CDR3 is CAWSRGTTGGEQYF. The CDR3 bases are TGTGCCTGGAGTCGAGGGACTACCGGAGGGGAGCAGTACTTC.

This clonotype appeared a single time. The chain carries TRBV2 and TRBJ2-5, with D possibly being TRBD1 (5 bases). With 3 bases removed from V and 5 bases from J, the gap between germline ends came to 13 bases. Germline V gene lookup returns CDR1 SNHLY and CDR2 FYNNEI. This CDR3 is 14 amino acids long. The CDR3, as DNA: TGTGCCAGCAGTGAGGGGCTATATACGGAGACCCAGTACTTC. Protein: CASSEGLYTETQYF. Filled out from reference TRBV2 and TRBJ2-5, the complete variable domain reads EPEVTQTPSHQVTQMGQEVILRCVPISNHLYFYWYRQILGQKVEFLVSFYNNEISEKSEIFDDQFSVERPDGSNFTLKIRSTKLEDSAMYFCASSEGLYTETQYFGPGTRLLVL.

This chain links TRBV7-9 with TRBJ2-2; D perhaps matches TRBD1 (6 bases). Germline V gene data show CDR1 as SEHNR and CDR2 as FQNEAQ (reference sequence). The CDR3 totals 14 residues. V gave up 3 bases and J gave up 4 bases, with 9 bases separating them. The CDR3 spells CASSFKGGTGELFF. CDR3 bases: TGTGCCAGCAGCTTCAAAGGGGGCACCGGGGAGCTGTTTTTT. Combining the CDR3 with reference TRBV7-9 and TRBJ2-2 gives the whole variable domain DTGVSQNPRHKITKRGQNVTFRCDPISEHNRLYWYRQTLGQGPEFLTYFQNEAQLEKSRLLSDRFSAERPKGSFSTLEIQRTEQGDSAMYLCASSFKGGTGELFFGEGSRLTVL.

J is TRBJ2-1 and V is TRBV5-1; 7 nucleotides agree with TRBD1. Trimming cost V 0 bases and J 1 base; bases outside gene matches: 4. The CDR3 loop spans 16 amino acids. The V gene's germline CDR1 is SGHRS and CDR2 YFSETQ. Written as DNA, the CDR3 is TGCGCCAGCAGCTTGGTTGAGACAGGGTCCTACAATGAGCAGTTCTTC. This encodes CASSLVETGSYNEQFF.

V is TRBV11-2 and J is TRBJ2-3; D possibly corresponds to TRBD1 (6 bases). V lost 5 bases, J lost 6 bases, and 12 bases lay in between. Germline assignment: CDR1 SGHAT and CDR2 FQNNGV. This CDR3 spans 13 amino acids. CDR3 residues: CASSPRTVDTQYF. Here the CDR3 DNA reads TGTGCCAGCAGCCCTCGGACAGTCGATACGCAGTATTTT.

The V call is TRBV5-5, the J call TRBJ1-5; 7 bases line up with TRBD1. The germline V gene encodes CDR1 SGHKS and CDR2 YYEKEE (reference sequence). V gave up 4 bases and J gave up 7 bases; unmatched junction bases: 5. This CDR3 has 13 amino acids. In DNA form, the CDR3 reads TGTGCCAGCAGCCAAACAGGGGAACAGCCCCAGCATTTT. It codes for CASSQTGEQPQHF.

The V call is TRBV5-1, the J call TRBJ1-4; 8 positions match TRBD1. CDR3 length equals 14 residues. Losses at the gene ends were 4 bases for V and 7 bases for J; bases not matched to a gene: 6. Germline V gene sequence: CDR1 SGHRS, CDR2 YFSETQ. The CDR3 protein is CASSPDRAGEKLFF. The DNA of the CDR3 is TGCGCCAGCAGCCCGGACAGGGCTGGTGAAAAACTGTTTTTT.

This clonotype appeared a few times. The chain employs TRBV10-3 and TRBJ2-1; 11 bases are a match to TRBD2. Germline V gene sequence: CDR1 ENHRY, CDR2 SYGVKD. The trim removed 6 bases at V and 7 bases at J, leaving 5 bases unmatched. The CDR3 length is 14 residues. The DNA of the CDR3 is TGTGCCATCAGCCTCAGGACTAGCGGGAATGAGCAGTTCTTC. Protein: CAISLRTSGNEQFF.

The chain carries TRBV7-9 and TRBJ1-4; maybe TRBD1 (6 bases). Germline assignment: CDR1 SEHNR and CDR2 FQNEAQ (reference sequence). There are 15 residues in the CDR3. V was cut by 7 bases and J by 7 bases, with 19 bases left in between. CDR3 residues: CASTLGGGTGEKLFF. The DNA for the CDR3 is TGTGCCAGCACCCTAGGAGGGGGTACTGGTGAAAAACTGTTTTTT.